This T cell receptor beta chain derives from a study of blood T cell repertoires in COVID-19. Methods used by the authors: The assay estimated nucleated cells by amplifying reference gene primers. Assay: immunoSEQ multiplex PCR; the TCRdb copy retains only in-frame clones and omits some. That table is the source of V, J and clone size, and D and trimming were worked out from the DNA. This table has about 220,000 clones, approximately 85% appearing once. This CDR3 is built from 16 residues. Germline CDR1 reads WNHNN; CDR2 reads SYGVQD (reference sequence). The V gene lost 8 bases and the J gene lost 0 bases, with 18 bases spanning the gap.

The J gene is TRBJ2-3, the V gene TRBV10-1, with D maybe TRBD2 (5 bases). Specimen: peripheral blood. The sequence came from a man aged 50 to 60 who had recovered from COVID-19. The CDR3 loop is CASRPTSPTSTDTQYF. As DNA, the CDR3 is TGCGCCAGCCGGCCCACTAGTCCCACTAGCACAGATACGCAGTATTTT.